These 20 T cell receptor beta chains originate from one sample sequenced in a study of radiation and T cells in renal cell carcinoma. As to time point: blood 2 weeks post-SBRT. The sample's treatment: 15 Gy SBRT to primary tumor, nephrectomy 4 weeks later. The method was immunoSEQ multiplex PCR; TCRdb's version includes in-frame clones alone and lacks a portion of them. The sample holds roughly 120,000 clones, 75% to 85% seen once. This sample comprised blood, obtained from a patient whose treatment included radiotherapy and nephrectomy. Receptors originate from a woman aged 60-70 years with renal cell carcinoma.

Written as DNA, the CDR3 is TGTGCCAGCAGTTACTCACAGGGGCAGCGCTCCTACGAGCAGTACTTC. Encoded protein: CASSYSQGQRSYEQYF. This sequence joins TRBV6-6 and TRBJ2-7; 7 bases align to TRBD1. The germline CDR1 and CDR2 sequences are MNHNY and SVGAGI (reference sequence). V dropped 0 bases and J dropped 0; count of bases not matched to a gene: 5. CDR3 length: 16 residues.

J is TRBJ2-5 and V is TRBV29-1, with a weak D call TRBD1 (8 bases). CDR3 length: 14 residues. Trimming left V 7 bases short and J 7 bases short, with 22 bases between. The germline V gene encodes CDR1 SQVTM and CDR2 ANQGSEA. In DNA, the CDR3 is TGCAGCGGGAGGGAGGGACAGGACGCAGGGACCCAGTACTTC. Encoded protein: CSGREGQDAGTQYF.

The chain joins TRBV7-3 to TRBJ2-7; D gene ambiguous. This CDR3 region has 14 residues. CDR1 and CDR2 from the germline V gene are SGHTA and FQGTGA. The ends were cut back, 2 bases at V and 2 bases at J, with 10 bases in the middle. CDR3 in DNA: TGTGCCAGCAGCTTAGGCACAGCCCCCTACGAGCAGTACTTC. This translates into CASSLGTAPYEQYF.

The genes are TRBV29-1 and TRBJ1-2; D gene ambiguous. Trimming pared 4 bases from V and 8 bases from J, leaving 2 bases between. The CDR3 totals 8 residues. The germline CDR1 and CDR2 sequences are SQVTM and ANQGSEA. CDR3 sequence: CSVAGYTF. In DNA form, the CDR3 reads TGCAGCGTTGCCGGCTACACCTTC.

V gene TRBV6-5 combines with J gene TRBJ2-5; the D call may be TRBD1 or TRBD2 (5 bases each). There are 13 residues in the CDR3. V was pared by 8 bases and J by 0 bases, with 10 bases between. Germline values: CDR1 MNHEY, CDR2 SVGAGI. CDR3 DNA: TGTGCCAGCTCTTCGGGACACCAAGAGACCCAGTACTTC. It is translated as CASSSGHQETQYF.

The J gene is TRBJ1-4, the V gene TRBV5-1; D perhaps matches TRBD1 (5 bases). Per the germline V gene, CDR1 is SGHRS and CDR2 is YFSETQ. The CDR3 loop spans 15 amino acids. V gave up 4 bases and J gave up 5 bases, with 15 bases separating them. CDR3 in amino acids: CASSQGGPGNEKLFF. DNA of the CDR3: TGCGCCAGCAGCCAGGGCGGGCCGGGGAATGAAAAACTGTTTTTT.

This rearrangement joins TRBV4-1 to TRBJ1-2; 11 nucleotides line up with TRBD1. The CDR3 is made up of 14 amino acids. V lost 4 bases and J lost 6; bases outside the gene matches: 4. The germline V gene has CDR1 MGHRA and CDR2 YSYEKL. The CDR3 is CASSLGQGADGYTF. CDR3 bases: TGCGCCAGCAGCCTCGGACAGGGGGCTGATGGCTACACCTTC.

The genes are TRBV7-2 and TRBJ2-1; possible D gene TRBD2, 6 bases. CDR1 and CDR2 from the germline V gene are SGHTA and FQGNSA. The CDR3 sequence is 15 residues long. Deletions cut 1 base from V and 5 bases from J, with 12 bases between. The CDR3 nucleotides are TGTGCCAGCAGCTTAGTCCCGGGAGCCCACAATGAGCAGTTCTTC. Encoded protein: CASSLVPGAHNEQFF. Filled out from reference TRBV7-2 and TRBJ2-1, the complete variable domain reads GAGVSQSPSNKVTEKGKDVELRCDPISGHTALYWYRQSLGQGLEFLIYFQGNSAPDKSGLPSDRFSAERTGGSVSTLTIQRTQQEDSAVYLCASSLVPGAHNEQFFGPGTRLTVL.

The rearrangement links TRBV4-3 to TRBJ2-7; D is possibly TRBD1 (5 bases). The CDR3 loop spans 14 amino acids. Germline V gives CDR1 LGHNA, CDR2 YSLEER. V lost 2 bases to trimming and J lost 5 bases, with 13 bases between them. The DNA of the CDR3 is TGCGCCAGCAGCCAAACCTTAACAGGAAACGAGCAGTACTTC. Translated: CASSQTLTGNEQYF.

CDR3 sequence reads: CASSLGANTGELFF. The CDR3, as DNA: TGTGCCAGCAGCTTAGGGGCGAACACCGGGGAGCTGTTTTTT. The rearrangement uses TRBV7-2 and TRBJ2-2, with D uncertain. Germline-derived CDR1 and CDR2 are SGHTA and FQGNSA. The V end was cut by 1 base, the J end by 0 bases, with 3 bases between. There are 14 residues in the CDR3. The whole variable domain, filled in from reference TRBV7-2 and TRBJ2-2, reads GAGVSQSPSNKVTEKGKDVELRCDPISGHTALYWYRQSLGQGLEFLIYFQGNSAPDKSGLPSDRFSAERTGGSVSTLTIQRTQQEDSAVYLCASSLGANTGELFFGEGSRLTVL.

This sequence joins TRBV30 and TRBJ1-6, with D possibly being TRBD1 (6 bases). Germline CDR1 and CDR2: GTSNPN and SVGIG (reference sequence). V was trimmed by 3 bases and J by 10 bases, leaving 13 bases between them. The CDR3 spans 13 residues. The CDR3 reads CAWRAGDGSPLHF. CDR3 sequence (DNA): TGTGCCTGGAGGGCAGGGGATGGATCACCCCTCCACTTT.

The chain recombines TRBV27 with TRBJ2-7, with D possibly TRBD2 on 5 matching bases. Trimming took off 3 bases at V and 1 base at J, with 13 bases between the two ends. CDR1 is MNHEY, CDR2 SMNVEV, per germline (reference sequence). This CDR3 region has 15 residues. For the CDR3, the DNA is TGTGCCAGCAGTTTTAGGGCAGGCGGGTCCTACGAGCAGTACTTC. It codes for CASSFRAGGSYEQYF.

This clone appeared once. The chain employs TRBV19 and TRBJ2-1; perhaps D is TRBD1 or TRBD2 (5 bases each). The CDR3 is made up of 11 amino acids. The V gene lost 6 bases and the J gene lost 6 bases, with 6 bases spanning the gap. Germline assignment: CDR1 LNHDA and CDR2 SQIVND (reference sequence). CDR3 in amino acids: CASRRGNEQFF. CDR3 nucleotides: TGTGCCAGTAGGAGGGGCAATGAGCAGTTCTTC.

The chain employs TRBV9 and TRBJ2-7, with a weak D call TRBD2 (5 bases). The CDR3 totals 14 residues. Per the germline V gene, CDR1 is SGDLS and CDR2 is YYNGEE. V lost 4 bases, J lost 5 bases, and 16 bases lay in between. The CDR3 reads CASSFRPAGDEQYF. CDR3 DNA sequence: TGTGCCAGCAGCTTCCGACCGGCGGGCGACGAGCAGTACTTC.

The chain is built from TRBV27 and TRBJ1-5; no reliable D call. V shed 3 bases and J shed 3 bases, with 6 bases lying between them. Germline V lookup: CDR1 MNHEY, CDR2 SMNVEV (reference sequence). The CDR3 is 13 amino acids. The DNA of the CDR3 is TGTGCCAGCAGTTTCACGTTCAATCAGCCCCAGCATTTT. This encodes CASSFTFNQPQHF.

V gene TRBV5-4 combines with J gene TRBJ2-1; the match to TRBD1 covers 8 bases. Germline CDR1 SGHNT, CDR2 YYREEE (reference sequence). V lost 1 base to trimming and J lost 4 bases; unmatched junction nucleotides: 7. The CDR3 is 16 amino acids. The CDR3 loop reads CASSLSGGITYNEQFF. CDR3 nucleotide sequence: TGTGCCAGCAGCTTGTCAGGGGGCATTACATACAATGAGCAGTTCTTC.

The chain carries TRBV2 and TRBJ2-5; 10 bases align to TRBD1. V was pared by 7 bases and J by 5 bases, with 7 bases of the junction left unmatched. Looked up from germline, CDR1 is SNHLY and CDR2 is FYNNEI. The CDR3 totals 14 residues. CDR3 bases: TGTGCCAGCAAGGGACAGGGGTCCTCGGAGACCCAGTACTTC. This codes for CASKGQGSSETQYF.

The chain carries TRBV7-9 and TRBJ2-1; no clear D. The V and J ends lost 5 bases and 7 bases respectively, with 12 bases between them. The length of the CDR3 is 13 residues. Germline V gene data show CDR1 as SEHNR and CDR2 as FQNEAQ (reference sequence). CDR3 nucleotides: TGTGCCAGCAGCCTATATCTCGGGAATGAGCAGTTCTTC. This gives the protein CASSLYLGNEQFF.

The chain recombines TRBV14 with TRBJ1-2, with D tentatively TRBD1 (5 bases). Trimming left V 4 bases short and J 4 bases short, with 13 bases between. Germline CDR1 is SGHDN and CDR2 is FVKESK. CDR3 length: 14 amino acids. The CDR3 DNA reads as TGTGCCAGCAGCCCATTGGGACCGTTCTATGGCTACACCTTC. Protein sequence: CASSPLGPFYGYTF. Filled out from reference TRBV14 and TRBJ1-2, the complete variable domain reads EAGVTQFPSHSVIEKGQTVTLRCDPISGHDNLYWYRRVMGKEIKFLLHFVKESKQDESGMPNNRFLAERTGGTYSTLKVQPAELEDSGVYFCASSPLGPFYGYTFGSGTRLTVV.

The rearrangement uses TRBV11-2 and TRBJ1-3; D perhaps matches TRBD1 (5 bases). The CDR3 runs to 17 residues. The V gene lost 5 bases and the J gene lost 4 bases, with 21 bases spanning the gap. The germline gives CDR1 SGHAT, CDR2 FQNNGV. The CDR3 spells CASSGAQGGFYGNTIYF. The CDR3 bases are TGTGCCAGCAGCGGTGCCCAGGGTGGCTTTTACGGAAACACCATATATTTT.